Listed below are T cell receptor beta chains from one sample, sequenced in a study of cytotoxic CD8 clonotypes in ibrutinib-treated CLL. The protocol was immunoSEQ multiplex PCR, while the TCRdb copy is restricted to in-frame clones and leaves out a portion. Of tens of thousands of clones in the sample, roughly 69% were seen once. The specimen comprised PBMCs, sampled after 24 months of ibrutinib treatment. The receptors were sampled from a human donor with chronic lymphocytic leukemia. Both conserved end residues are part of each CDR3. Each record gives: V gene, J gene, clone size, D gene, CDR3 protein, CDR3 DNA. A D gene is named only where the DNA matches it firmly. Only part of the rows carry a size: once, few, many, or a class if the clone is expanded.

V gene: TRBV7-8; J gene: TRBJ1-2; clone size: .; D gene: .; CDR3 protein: CASSRRDRSQTYGYTF; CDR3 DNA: TGTGCCAGCAGCAGAAGGGACCGTAGCCAGACCTATGGCTACACCTTC
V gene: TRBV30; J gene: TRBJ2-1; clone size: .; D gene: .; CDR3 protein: CAWSELDRTYNEQFF; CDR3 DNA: TGTGCCTGGAGTGAACTCGACAGAACTTACAATGAGCAGTTCTTC
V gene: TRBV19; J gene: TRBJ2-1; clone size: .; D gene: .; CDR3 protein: CASSTAVEQFF; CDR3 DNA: TGTGCCAGTAGTACCGCTGTGGAGCAGTTCTTC
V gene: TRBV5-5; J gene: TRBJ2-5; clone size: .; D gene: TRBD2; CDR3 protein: CASSQEAPPLAAQETQYF; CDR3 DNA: TGTGCCAGCAGCCAAGAAGCCCCGCCCCTAGCGGCCCAAGAGACCCAGTACTTC
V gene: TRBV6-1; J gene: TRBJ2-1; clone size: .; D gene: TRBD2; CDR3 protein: CASTKAGGSYEQFF; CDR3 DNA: TGTGCCAGCACCAAAGCGGGGGGTTCTTATGAGCAGTTCTTC
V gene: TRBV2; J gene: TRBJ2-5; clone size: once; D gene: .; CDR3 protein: CASSQTRQETQYF; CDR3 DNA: TGTGCCAGCAGCCAGACAAGACAAGAGACCCAGTACTTC
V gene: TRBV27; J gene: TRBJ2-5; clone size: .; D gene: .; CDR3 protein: CASSFVSANRETQYF; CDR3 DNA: TGTGCCAGCAGTTTCGTATCGGCTAATAGAGAGACCCAGTACTTC
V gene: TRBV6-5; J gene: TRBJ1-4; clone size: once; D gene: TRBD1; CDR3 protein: CASSYTGGVYEKLFF; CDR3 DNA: TGTGCCAGCAGTTACACAGGGGGCGTGTATGAAAAACTGTTTTTT
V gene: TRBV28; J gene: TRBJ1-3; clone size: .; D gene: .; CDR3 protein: CASSPPGPNSGNTIYF; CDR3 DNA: TGTGCCAGCAGTCCCCCGGGACCTAACTCTGGAAACACCATATATTTT
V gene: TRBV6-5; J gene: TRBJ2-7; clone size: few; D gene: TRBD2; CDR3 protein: CASRQRESYEQYF; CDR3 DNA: TGTGCCAGCAGGCAGCGGGAGAGCTACGAGCAGTACTTC
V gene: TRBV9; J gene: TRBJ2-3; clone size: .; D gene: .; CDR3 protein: CASSRASTDTQYF; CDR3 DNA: TGTGCCAGCAGCAGGGCTAGCACAGATACGCAGTATTTT
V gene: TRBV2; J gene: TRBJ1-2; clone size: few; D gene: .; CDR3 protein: CASRSSPGGGYTF; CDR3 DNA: TGTGCCAGCCGAAGCAGTCCCGGAGGGGGCTACACCTTC
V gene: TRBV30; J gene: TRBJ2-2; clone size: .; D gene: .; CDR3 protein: CAWSNGRVTGELFF; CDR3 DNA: TGTGCCTGGAGCAATGGCAGGGTAACCGGGGAGCTGTTTTTT
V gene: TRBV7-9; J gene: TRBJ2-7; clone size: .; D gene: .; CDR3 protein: CASSLARSEQYF; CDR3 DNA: TGTGCCAGCAGCTTAGCTAGATCCGAGCAGTACTTC
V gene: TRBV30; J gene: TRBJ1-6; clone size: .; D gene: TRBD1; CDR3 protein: CAWSGGQDNSPLHF; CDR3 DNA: TGTGCCTGGAGCGGGGGACAGGATAATTCACCCCTCCACTTT
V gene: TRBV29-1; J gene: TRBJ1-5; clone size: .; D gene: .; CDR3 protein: CSVGKGNSNQPQHF; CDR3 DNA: TGCAGCGTTGGGAAGGGAAATAGCAATCAGCCCCAGCATTTT
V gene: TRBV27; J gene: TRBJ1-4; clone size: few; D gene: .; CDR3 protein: CASSSHEKLFF; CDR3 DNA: TGTGCCAGCAGTTCCCATGAAAAACTGTTTTTT
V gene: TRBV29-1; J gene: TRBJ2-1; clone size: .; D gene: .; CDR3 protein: CSVLRTGNEQFF; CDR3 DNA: TGCAGCGTACTACGCACCGGAAATGAGCAGTTCTTC
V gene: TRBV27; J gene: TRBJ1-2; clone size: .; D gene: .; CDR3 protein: CASTYGYTF; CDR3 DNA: TGTGCCAGCACCTATGGCTACACCTTC
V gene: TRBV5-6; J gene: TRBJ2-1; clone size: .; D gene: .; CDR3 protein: CASSFQGYNEQFF; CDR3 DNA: TGTGCCAGCAGCTTTCAGGGCTACAATGAGCAGTTCTTC
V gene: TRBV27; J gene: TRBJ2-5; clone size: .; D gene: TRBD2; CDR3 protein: CASSLSTSGGEETQYF; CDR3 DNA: TGTGCCAGCAGTTTATCGACTAGCGGGGGGGAAGAGACCCAGTACTTC
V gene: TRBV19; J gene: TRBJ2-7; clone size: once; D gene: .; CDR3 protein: CAAGVGHEQYF; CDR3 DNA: TGTGCCGCCGGCGTGGGACACGAGCAGTACTTC
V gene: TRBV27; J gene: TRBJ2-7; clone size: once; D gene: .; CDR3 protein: CASSAIGQLDEQYF; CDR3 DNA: TGTGCCAGCAGTGCTATTGGACAGCTCGACGAGCAGTACTTC
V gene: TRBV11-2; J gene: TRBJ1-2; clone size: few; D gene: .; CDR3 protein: CASSLGQDYGYTF; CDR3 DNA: TGTGCCAGCAGCTTAGGACAGGACTATGGCTACACCTTC
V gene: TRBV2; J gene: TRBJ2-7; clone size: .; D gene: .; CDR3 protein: CASSGTEASYEQYF; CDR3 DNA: TGTGCCAGCTCCGGGACGGAGGCTTCCTACGAGCAGTACTTC
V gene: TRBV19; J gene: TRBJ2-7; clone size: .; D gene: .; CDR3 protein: CASSTEVDYEQYF; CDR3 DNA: TGTGCCAGTAGTACGGAAGTAGACTACGAGCAGTACTTC
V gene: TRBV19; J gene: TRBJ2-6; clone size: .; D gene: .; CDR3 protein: CASTFQGIRSGANVLTF; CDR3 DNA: TGTGCCAGTACCTTTCAGGGGATACGATCTGGGGCCAACGTCCTGACTTTC
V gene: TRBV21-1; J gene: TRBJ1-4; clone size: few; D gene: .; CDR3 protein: CASRPAFCTGCPNEKLFF; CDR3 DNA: TGTGCCAGCAGACCGGCTTTTTGTACAGGATGTCCTAATGAAAAACTGTTTTTT
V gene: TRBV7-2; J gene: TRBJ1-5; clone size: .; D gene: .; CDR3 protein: CASSREGPGLGNQPQHF; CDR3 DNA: TGTGCCAGCAGCAGGGAGGGCCCAGGGTTGGGTAATCAGCCCCAGCATTTT
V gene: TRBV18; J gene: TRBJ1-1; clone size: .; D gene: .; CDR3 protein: CASSPTRAGTEAFF; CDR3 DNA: TGTGCCAGCTCACCAACCAGGGCGGGCACTGAAGCTTTCTTT
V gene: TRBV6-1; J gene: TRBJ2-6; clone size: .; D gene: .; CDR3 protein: CASSASLGPAGANVLTF; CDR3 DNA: TGTGCCAGCAGTGCCTCTTTGGGCCCTGCCGGGGCCAACGTCCTGACTTTC
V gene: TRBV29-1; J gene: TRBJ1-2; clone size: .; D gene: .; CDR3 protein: CSVEDLKVRGYTF; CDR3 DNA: TGCAGCGTTGAAGATCTCAAAGTGCGTGGCTACACCTTC
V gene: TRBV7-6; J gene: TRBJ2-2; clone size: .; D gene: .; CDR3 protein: CASSLVDTGELFF; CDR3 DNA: TGTGCCAGCAGCTTAGTGGACACCGGGGAGCTGTTTTTT
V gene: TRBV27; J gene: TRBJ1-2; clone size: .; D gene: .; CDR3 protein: CASSYSVGYGYTF; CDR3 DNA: TGTGCCAGCAGCTATTCCGTAGGCTATGGCTACACCTTC
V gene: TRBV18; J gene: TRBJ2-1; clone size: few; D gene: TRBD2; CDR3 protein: CASSGYHSSGEQFF; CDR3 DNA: TGTGCCAGCTCAGGATACCATAGTAGCGGGGAGCAGTTCTTC
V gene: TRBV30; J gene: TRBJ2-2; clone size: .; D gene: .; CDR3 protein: CALTQGLPTGELFF; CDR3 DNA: TGTGCCCTCACTCAGGGCCTCCCCACCGGGGAGCTGTTTTTT
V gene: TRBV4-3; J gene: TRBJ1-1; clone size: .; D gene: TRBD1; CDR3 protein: CASSQEDRGGLNTEAFF; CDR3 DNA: TGCGCCAGCAGCCAAGAGGACAGGGGTGGCCTTAACACTGAAGCTTTCTTT
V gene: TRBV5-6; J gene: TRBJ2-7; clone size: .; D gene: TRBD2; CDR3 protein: CATSSGTTVYEQYF; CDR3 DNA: TGTGCCACCTCGTCCGGGACTACCGTCTACGAGCAGTACTTC
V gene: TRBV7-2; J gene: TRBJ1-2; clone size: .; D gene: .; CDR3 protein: CASSLAGIANYGYTF; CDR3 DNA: TGTGCCAGCAGCTTAGCAGGGATCGCTAACTATGGCTACACCTTC
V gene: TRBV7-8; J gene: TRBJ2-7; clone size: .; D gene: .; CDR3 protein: CASSLVWAEQYF; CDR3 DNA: TGTGCCAGCAGCTTAGTCTGGGCCGAGCAGTACTTC
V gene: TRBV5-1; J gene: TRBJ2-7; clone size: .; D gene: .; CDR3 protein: CASSLQGVNYEQYF; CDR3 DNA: TGCGCCAGCAGCTTGCAGGGAGTAAACTACGAGCAGTACTTC
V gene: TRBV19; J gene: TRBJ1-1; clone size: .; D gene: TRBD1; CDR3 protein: CASSIDRETEAFF; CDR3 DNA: TGTGCCAGTAGTATCGACAGGGAAACTGAAGCTTTCTTT
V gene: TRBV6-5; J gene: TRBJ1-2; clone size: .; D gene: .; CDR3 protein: CASSSRRPPYGYTF; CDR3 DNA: TGTGCCAGCAGTTCCCGACGGCCGCCCTATGGCTACACCTTC
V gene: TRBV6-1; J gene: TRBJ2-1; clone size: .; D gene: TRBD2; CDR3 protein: CASLGGWYNEQFF; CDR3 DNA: TGTGCCAGCCTCGGGGGGTGGTACAATGAGCAGTTCTTC
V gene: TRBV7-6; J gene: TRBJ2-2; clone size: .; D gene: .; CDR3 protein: CASSKQGPGELFF; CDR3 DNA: TGTGCCAGCAGCAAACAGGGACCCGGGGAGCTGTTTTTT
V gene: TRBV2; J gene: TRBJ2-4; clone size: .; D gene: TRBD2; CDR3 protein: CASSVGLAVAKNIQYF; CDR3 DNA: TGTGCCAGCAGTGTTGGGCTAGCGGTAGCCAAAAACATTCAGTACTTC
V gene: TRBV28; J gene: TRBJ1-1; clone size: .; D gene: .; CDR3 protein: CASSFRVVTEAFF; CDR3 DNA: TGTGCCAGCAGTTTCAGGGTGGTGACTGAAGCTTTCTTT
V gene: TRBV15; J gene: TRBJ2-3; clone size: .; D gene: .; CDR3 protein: CATSRAGEWGTDTQYF; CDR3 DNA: TGTGCCACCAGCAGAGCTGGGGAGTGGGGCACAGATACGCAGTATTTT
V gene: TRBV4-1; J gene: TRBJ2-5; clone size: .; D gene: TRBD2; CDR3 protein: CASSRETSFSETQYF; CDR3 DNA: TGCGCCAGCAGCCGAGAGACTAGCTTTTCGGAGACCCAGTACTTC
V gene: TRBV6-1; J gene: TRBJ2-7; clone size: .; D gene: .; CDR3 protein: CASCGTIEQYF; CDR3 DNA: TGTGCCAGCTGCGGGACGATTGAGCAGTACTTC